Listed below are T cell receptor beta chains from one sample, sequenced in a study of T-cell memory formation after mild COVID-19. TCRdb ran MiXCR on the 5' RACE reads and lists one entry per CDR3 protein. This table has about 170,000 distinct CDR3 sequences, roughly 13% appearing once. The sequenced sample consisted of PBMCs or a T cell subset sorted from them (not recorded which). The receptors shown here come from a man in his late teens or twenties who had mild COVID-19 (a few samples of this study predate the infection). Cell type and time point are not known. The CDR3 runs from the conserved cysteine through the conserved F or W. A D gene is named only where the DNA matches it firmly. Expanded clones get a size class; other rows say once, few or many, or leave the size out.

abundance,v_gene,d_gene,j_gene,len,CDR3aa,CDR3nt
many,TRBV9,.,TRBJ2-1,14,CASSDGPLWDEQFF,TGTGCCAGCAGTGACGGGCCCCTCTGGGATGAGCAGTTCTTC
many,TRBV7-2,TRBD1,TRBJ2-1,16,CASSDQPTGTGNEQFF,TGTGCCAGCAGCGACCAGCCAACAGGGACAGGCAATGAGCAGTTCTTC
few,TRBV6-2/TRBV6-3,.,TRBJ2-1,13,CASSYSRSGEQFF,TGTGCCAGCAGTTACTCGCGATCCGGTGAGCAGTTCTTC
few,TRBV9,.,TRBJ2-3,13,CASSPRQVDTQYF,TGTGCCAGCAGCCCAAGACAGGTGGATACGCAGTATTTT
few,TRBV2,.,TRBJ2-5,15,CASSDTGTPLETQYF,TGTGCCAGCAGTGACACCGGGACCCCCTTGGAGACCCAGTACTTC
.,TRBV6-5,TRBD1,TRBJ2-1,13,CASRAQGGHEQFF,TGTGCCAGCAGGGCACAGGGGGGACATGAGCAGTTCTTC
few,TRBV5-1,.,TRBJ2-3,15,CASSISGPSTDTQYF,TGCGCCAGCAGTATCTCGGGACCTAGCACAGATACGCAGTATTTT
.,TRBV6-5,.,TRBJ2-4,17,CASSPLGAEGAKNIQYF,TGTGCCAGCAGCCCCTTGGGGGCCGAGGGGGCCAAAAACATTCAGTACTTC
.,TRBV5-1,TRBD2,TRBJ2-3,13,CASSWGRAYTQYF,TGCGCCAGCAGCTGGGGGAGGGCATATACGCAGTATTTT
.,TRBV7-9,.,TRBJ1-2,15,CASSLRGPGDYGYTF,TGTGCCAGCAGTCTACGCGGCCCGGGAGATTATGGCTACACCTTC
few,TRBV20-1,.,TRBJ2-5,13,CSARRLGRETQYF,TGCAGTGCTAGGCGGTTAGGCCGGGAGACCCAGTACTTC
.,TRBV11-2,.,TRBJ2-5,14,CASSLEAGGETQYF,TGTGCCAGCAGCTTAGAAGCAGGGGGGGAGACCCAGTACTTC
few,TRBV7-2,TRBD2,TRBJ2-3,15,CASSFRLAGADTQYF,TGTGCCAGCAGCTTTCGCCTAGCGGGGGCCGATACGCAGTATTTT
few,TRBV20-1,TRBD1,TRBJ2-6,15,CSARRQGSGANVLTF,TGCAGTGCTAGAAGACAGGGTTCTGGGGCCAACGTCCTGACTTTC
few,TRBV7-9,.,TRBJ1-1,13,CASSPKGETEAFF,TGTGCCAGCAGCCCAAAGGGGGAGACTGAAGCTTTCTTT
.,TRBV19,.,TRBJ1-1,12,CASSSEDTEAFF,TGTGCCAGTAGTTCCGAGGACACTGAAGCTTTCTTT
few,TRBV13,.,TRBJ2-1,13,CASSGPNDNEQFF,TGTGCCAGCAGCGGGCCAAACGACAATGAGCAGTTCTTC
.,TRBV7-2,.,TRBJ1-2,13,CASSPDWSYGYTF,TGTGCCAGCAGCCCAGACTGGAGCTATGGCTACACCTTC
.,TRBV11-3,.,TRBJ2-7,13,CASSLARHYEQYF,TGTGCCAGCAGCCTCGCCCGGCACTACGAGCAGTACTTC
few,TRBV7-8,.,TRBJ1-1,14,CASIPGRVVGEAFF,TGTGCCAGCATTCCAGGGAGAGTAGTTGGGGAAGCTTTCTTT
few,TRBV5-6,TRBD1,TRBJ2-3,14,CASSSGPTGDTQYF,TGTGCCAGCAGCTCGGGGCCGACAGGGGATACGCAGTATTTT
.,TRBV30,.,TRBJ1-1,14,CACAWSGTLTEAFF,TGTGCCTGCGCCTGGTCCGGGACCCTCACTGAAGCTTTCTTT
.,TRBV7-2,.,TRBJ1-1,14,CASSPDPSGTEAFF,TGTGCCAGCAGCCCCGACCCCTCGGGCACTGAAGCTTTCTTT
.,TRBV6-6,TRBD2,TRBJ2-3,15,CASNYGTSVADTQYF,TGTGCCAGCAATTACGGAACTAGCGTCGCAGATACGCAGTATTTT
few,TRBV7-2,TRBD2,TRBJ2-5,16,CASSLNAGGLGETQYF,TGTGCCAGCAGCTTAAATGCGGGGGGGCTCGGGGAGACCCAGTACTTC
many,TRBV4-1,TRBD2,TRBJ2-3,17,CASSQEEAGANTDTQYF,TGCGCCAGCAGCCAAGAGGAAGCGGGGGCCAACACAGATACGCAGTATTTT
.,TRBV28,.,TRBJ1-2,17,CASTISGWGIINYGYTF,TGTGCCAGCACCATCTCGGGGTGGGGGATAATAAACTATGGCTACACCTTC
few,TRBV25-1,TRBD1,TRBJ2-7,14,CASSERTGPYEQYF,TGTGCCAGCAGTGAAAGGACAGGGCCTTACGAGCAGTACTTC
few,TRBV29-1,TRBD1,TRBJ2-7,13,CSVDGQGTYEQYF,TGCAGCGTTGACGGACAGGGAACCTACGAGCAGTACTTC
few,TRBV6-2/TRBV6-3,.,TRBJ1-1,13,CATQIFMNTEAFF,TGTGCCACCCAGATATTCATGAACACTGAAGCTTTCTTT
few,TRBV7-9,.,TRBJ2-5,15,CASSRPGTIQETQYF,TGTGCCAGCAGCCGTCCCGGGACCATACAAGAGACCCAGTACTTC
.,TRBV12-3/TRBV12-4,.,TRBJ1-5,13,CASTLQRDQPQHF,TGTGCCAGCACCCTACAGCGTGATCAGCCCCAGCATTTT
.,TRBV10-3,.,TRBJ1-3,14,CAINSAGGENTIYF,TGTGCCATCAATTCCGCAGGAGGAGAAAACACCATATATTTT
.,TRBV20-1,TRBD2,TRBJ2-5,14,CSASDPGLQETQYF,TGCAGTGCTAGCGACCCGGGACTACAAGAGACCCAGTACTTC
few,TRBV7-2,.,TRBJ1-4,13,CASSLVPREKLFF,TGTGCCAGCAGCTTAGTCCCCCGGGAAAAACTGTTTTTT
.,TRBV3-2,.,TRBJ2-2,13,CASTQDNTGELFF,TGTGCCAGCACCCAGGATAACACCGGGGAGCTGTTTTTT